The 8 T cell receptor beta chains below all came from one sample that was sequenced in a study of blood T cell repertoires in COVID-19. Data came from immunoSEQ multiplex PCR; TCRdb stores just in-frame clones and leaves some out. The sample holds about 180,000 clones, about 82% seen once. The sequenced sample was PBMCs or T cells enriched from blood (not recorded which). The receptors were gathered from a young woman who had recovered from COVID-19.

In this sample, this clone turned up once. This chain joins TRBV3-1 (or the pseudogene TRBV3-2) and TRBJ1-4; 10 bases map to TRBD1. Losses at the gene ends were 4 bases for V and 2 bases for J; bases not matched to a gene: 4. This CDR3 has 16 residues. Germline CDR1 is LGHDT and CDR2 is YNNKEL (reference sequence). The CDR3 region has the DNA TGTGCCAGCAGCCTTCGACAGGGGGCCACTAATGAAAAACTGTTTTTT. This codes for CASSLRQGATNEKLFF.

The V gene is TRBV10-2, the J gene TRBJ2-1, with 9 bases aligning to TRBD2. V lost 2 bases, J lost 7 bases, and 6 bases stayed unmatched. The CDR3 consists of 15 residues. Germline loops: CDR1 WSHSY, CDR2 SAAADI. The CDR3 region is CASSERGGGGNEQFF. Written as DNA, the CDR3 is TGCGCCAGCAGTGAGCGGGGCGGGGGGGGGAATGAGCAGTTCTTC.

The chain couples TRBV29-1 to TRBJ1-6; no clear D. The germline V gene has CDR1 SQVTM and CDR2 ANQGSEA. Between the trimmed V and J ends, which lost 0 bases and 4 bases, there was a span of 4 bases. The CDR3 sequence is 13 residues long. CDR3 region: CSVEERYNSPLHF. The CDR3 DNA follows: TGCAGCGTTGAAGAGCGTTATAATTCACCCCTCCACTTT.

This chain links TRBV2 with TRBJ2-5; the D gene is possibly TRBD2 (5 bases). Per germline, CDR1 SNHLY and CDR2 FYNNEI. The germline V and J ends were trimmed by 0 bases and 3 bases, with 8 bases remaining between them. The CDR3 is 14 amino acids. The CDR3 sequence is CASSEAKREETQYF. As DNA, the CDR3 is TGTGCCAGCAGTGAAGCGAAGAGGGAAGAGACCCAGTACTTC.

This clone was seen only a few times. The chain is built from TRBV25-1 and TRBJ1-5; TRBD1 might be the D (6 bases). The CDR3 is 13 amino acids. CDR1 is MGHDK and CDR2 is SYGVNS in the germline V gene. The germline V and J ends were trimmed by 4 bases and 5 bases, with 9 bases remaining between them. The CDR3 loop reads CASSGKGDQPQHF. For the CDR3, the DNA is TGTGCCAGCAGTGGCAAGGGGGATCAGCCCCAGCATTTT.

The V gene is TRBV4-1, the J gene TRBJ1-4; D ambiguous. Trimming cost V 0 bases and J 3 bases, with 11 bases left between them. CDR1 and CDR2 (germline): MGHRA, YSYEKL. This CDR3 has 16 amino acids. The CDR3 here is CASSQDAGRANEKLFF. The CDR3 DNA sequence: TGCGCCAGCAGCCAAGATGCCGGGAGGGCTAATGAAAAACTGTTTTTT.

The chain has TRBV6-5 and TRBJ2-2; D might be TRBD2 (5 bases). V was shortened by 1 base and J by 4 bases, with 10 bases between the two germline ends. The V gene's germline CDR1 is MNHEY and CDR2 SVGAGI. The CDR3 consists of 15 residues. The DNA of the CDR3 is TGTGCCAGCAGTTACTTGCGGGCGGGCACCGGGGAGCTGTTTTTT. Residues: CASSYLRAGTGELFF.

The chain links TRBV5-1 to TRBJ2-6; D gene ambiguous. CDR3 size: 17 residues. V lost 2 bases and J 0 bases, leaving 12 bases between the germline ends. Germline CDR1 is SGHRS and CDR2 is YFSETQ. This chain's CDR3 is CASSLQTRFSGANVLTF. The CDR3 nucleotides read TGCGCCAGCAGCTTACAGACCCGTTTCTCTGGGGCCAACGTCCTGACTTTC.